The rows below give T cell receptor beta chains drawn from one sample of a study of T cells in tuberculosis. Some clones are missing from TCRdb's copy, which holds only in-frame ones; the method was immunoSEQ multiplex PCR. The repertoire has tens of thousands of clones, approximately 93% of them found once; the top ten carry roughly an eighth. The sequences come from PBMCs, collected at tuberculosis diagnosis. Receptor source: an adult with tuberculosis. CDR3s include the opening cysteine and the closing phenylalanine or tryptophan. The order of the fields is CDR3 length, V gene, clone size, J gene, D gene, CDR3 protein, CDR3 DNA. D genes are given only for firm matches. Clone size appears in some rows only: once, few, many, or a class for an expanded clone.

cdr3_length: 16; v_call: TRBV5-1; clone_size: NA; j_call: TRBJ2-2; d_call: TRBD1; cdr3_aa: CASSWGQGISRGELFF; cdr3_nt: TGCGCCAGCAGTTGGGGACAGGGAATAAGTCGCGGGGAGCTGTTTTTT
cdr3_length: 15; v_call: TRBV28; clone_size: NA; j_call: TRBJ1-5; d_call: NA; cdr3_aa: CASDQEGQSNQPQHF; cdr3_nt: TGTGCCAGCGACCAGGAGGGGCAGAGCAATCAGCCCCAGCATTTT
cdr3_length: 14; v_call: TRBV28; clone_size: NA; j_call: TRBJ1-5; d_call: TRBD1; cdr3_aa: CASRGSGGIQPQHF; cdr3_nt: TGTGCCAGCAGGGGGTCAGGGGGCATTCAGCCCCAGCATTTT
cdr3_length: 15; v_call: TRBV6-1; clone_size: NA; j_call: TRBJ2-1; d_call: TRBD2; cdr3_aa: CASSDRRTSGNEQFF; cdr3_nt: TGTGCCAGCAGTGATCGGCGGACTAGCGGGAATGAGCAGTTCTTC
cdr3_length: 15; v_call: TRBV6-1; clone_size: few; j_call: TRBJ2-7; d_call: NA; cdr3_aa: CASSEEGGGSYEQYF; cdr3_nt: TGTGCCAGCAGTGAAGAGGGAGGGGGCTCCTACGAGCAGTACTTC
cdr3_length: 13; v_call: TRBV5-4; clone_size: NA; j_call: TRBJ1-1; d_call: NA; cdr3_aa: CASSRDLNTEAFF; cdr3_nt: TGTGCCAGCAGCCGGGACTTGAACACTGAAGCTTTCTTT
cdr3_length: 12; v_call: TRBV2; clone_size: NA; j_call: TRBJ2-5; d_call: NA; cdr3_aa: CASSGGPETQYF; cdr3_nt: TGTGCCAGCAGTGGTGGCCCCGAGACCCAGTACTTC
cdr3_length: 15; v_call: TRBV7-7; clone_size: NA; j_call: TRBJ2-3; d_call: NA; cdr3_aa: CASSVDSRTTDTQYF; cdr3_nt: TGTGCTAGCAGTGTGGACAGCCGCACCACAGATACGCAGTATTTT
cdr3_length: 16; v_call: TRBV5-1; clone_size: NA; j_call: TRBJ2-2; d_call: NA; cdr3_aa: CASSQLASLNTGELFF; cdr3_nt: TGCGCCAGCAGCCAGCTAGCCTCCCTTAACACCGGGGAGCTGTTTTTT
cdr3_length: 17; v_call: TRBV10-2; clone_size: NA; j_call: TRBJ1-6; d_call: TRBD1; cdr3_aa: CASSESGQGDYNSPLHF; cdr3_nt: TGCGCCAGCAGTGAGTCGGGACAGGGGGACTATAATTCACCCCTCCACTTT
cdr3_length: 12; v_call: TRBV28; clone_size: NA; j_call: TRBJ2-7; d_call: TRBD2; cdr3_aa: CANLGLPDEQYF; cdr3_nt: TGTGCCAACCTGGGACTACCCGACGAGCAGTACTTC
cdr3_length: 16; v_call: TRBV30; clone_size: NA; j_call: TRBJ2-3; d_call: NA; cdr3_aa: CAWTPGLSEGTDTQYF; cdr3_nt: TGTGCCTGGACCCCGGGCCTCTCGGAGGGAACAGATACGCAGTATTTT
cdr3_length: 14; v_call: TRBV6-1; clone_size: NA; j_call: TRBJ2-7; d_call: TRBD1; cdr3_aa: CASSEATGPYEQYF; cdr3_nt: TGTGCCAGCAGTGAAGCGACAGGGCCCTACGAGCAGTACTTC
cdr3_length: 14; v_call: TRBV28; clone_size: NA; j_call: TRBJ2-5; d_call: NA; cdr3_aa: CASSSLGARETQYF; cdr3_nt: TGTGCCAGCAGTTCTCTGGGGGCGAGGGAGACCCAGTACTTC
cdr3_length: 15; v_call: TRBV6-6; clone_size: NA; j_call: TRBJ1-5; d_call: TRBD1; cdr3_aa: CASRLGTGGGQPQHF; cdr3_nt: TGTGCCAGCCGACTTGGGACAGGGGGCGGTCAGCCCCAGCATTTT
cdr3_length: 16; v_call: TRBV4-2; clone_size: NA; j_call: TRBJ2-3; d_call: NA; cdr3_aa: CASSQVRGGATDTQYF; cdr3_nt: TGTGCCAGCAGCCAAGTTCGAGGGGGGGCCACGGATACGCAGTATTTT
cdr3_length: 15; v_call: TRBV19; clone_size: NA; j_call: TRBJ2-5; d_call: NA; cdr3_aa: CASSPFAAYQETQYF; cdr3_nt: TGTGCCAGTAGTCCGTTCGCGGCGTACCAAGAGACCCAGTACTTC
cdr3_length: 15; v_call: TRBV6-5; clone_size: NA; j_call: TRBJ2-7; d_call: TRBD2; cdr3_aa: CASREDGLVTGEQYF; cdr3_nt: TGTGCCAGCAGGGAGGATGGACTAGTCACTGGCGAGCAGTACTTC
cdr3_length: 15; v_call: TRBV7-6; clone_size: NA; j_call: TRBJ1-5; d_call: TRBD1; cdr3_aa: CASSSESGGRGPQHF; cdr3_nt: TGTGCCAGCAGCTCGGAATCAGGGGGGCGGGGACCCCAGCATTTT
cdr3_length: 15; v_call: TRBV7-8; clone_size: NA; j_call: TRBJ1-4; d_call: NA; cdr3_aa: CASSSYRAHGEKLFF; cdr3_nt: TGTGCCAGCAGCAGCTACAGGGCCCACGGGGAAAAACTGTTTTTT
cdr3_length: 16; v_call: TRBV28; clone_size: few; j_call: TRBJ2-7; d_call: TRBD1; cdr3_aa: CASSLPRQGETYEQYF; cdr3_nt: TGTGCCAGCAGTCTCCCTCGTCAGGGGGAAACCTACGAGCAGTACTTC
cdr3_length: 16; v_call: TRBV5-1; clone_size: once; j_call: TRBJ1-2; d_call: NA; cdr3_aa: CASSLAGDRSYYGYTF; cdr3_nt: TGCGCCAGCAGCTTGGCCGGAGACAGAAGCTACTATGGCTACACCTTC
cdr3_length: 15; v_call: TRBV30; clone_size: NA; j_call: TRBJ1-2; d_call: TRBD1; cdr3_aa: CAWSVLDRALYGYTF; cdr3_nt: TGTGCCTGGAGTGTACTCGACAGGGCATTATATGGCTACACCTTC
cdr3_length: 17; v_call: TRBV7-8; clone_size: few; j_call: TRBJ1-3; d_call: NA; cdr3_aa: CASSLGPARDSGNTIYF; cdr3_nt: TGTGCCAGCAGCTTAGGTCCAGCGAGGGATTCTGGAAACACCATATATTTT
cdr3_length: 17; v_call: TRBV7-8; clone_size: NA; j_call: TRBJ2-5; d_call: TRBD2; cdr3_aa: CASSLRPQASGRETQYF; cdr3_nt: TGTGCCAGCAGCTTAAGGCCTCAGGCTAGCGGGAGGGAGACCCAGTACTTC
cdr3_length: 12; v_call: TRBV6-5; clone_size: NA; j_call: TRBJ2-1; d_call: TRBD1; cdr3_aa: CASRDRVKEQFF; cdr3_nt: TGTGCCAGCAGGGACAGGGTGAAGGAGCAGTTCTTC
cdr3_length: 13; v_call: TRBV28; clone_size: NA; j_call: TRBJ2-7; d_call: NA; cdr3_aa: CASSLGSSYEQYF; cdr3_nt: TGTGCCAGCAGTTTAGGGAGCTCCTACGAGCAGTACTTC
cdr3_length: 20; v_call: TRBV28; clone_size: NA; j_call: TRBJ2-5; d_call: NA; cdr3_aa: CASSLCDNRDKRDMLETQYF; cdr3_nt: TGTGCCAGCAGTTTATGCGATAACAGGGACAAGCGGGATATGTTAGAGACCCAGTACTTC
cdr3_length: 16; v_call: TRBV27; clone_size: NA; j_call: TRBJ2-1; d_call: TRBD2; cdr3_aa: CASSGVAGISYNEQFF; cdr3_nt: TGTGCCAGCTCTGGGGTAGCGGGGATCTCCTACAATGAGCAGTTCTTC
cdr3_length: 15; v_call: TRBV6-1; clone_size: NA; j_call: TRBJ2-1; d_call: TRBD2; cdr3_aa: CASQRLAGAGNEQFF; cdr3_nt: TGTGCCAGCCAAAGACTAGCGGGAGCGGGCAATGAGCAGTTCTTC
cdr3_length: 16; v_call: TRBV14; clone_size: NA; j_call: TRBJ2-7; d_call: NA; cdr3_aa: CASSQDIQDPPYEQYF; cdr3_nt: TGTGCCAGCAGCCAAGACATACAGGACCCCCCTTACGAGCAGTACTTC
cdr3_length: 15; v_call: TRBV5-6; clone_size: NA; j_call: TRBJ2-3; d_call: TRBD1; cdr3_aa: CASSSGQGHTDTQYF; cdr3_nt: TGTGCCAGCAGCTCCGGACAGGGGCACACAGATACGCAGTATTTT
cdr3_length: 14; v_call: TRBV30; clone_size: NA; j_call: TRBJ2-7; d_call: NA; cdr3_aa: CAWSVVGLSYEQYF; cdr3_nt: TGTGCCTGGAGTGTAGTGGGGCTTTCCTACGAGCAGTACTTC
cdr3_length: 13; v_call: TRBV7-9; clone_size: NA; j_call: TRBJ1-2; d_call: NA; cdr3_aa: CASRDGRNYGYTF; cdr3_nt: TGTGCCAGCAGAGATGGGAGGAACTATGGCTACACCTTC
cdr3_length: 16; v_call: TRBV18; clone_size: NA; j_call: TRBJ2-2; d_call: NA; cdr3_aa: CASSPRELETTGELFF; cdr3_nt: TGTGCCAGCTCACCAAGGGAACTAGAAACCACCGGGGAGCTGTTTTTT
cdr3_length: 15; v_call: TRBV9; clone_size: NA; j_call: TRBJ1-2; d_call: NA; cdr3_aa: CASSLRALDSYGYTF; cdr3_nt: TGTGCCAGCAGTCTACGGGCCCTGGACAGCTATGGCTACACCTTC
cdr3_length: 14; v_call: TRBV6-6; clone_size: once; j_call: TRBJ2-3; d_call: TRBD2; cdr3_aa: CASSYSLAGDTQYF; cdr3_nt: TGTGCCAGCAGTTACTCCCTAGCGGGGGATACGCAGTATTTT
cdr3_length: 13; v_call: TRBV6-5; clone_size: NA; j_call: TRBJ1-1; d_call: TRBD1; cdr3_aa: CASRRGPVTEAFF; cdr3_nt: TGTGCCAGCCGGAGGGGGCCGGTCACTGAAGCTTTCTTT
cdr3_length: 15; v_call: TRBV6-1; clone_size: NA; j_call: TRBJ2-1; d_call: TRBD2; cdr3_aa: CASSEGASGGLEQFF; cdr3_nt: TGTGCCAGCAGTGAAGGGGCTAGCGGGGGACTGGAGCAGTTCTTC
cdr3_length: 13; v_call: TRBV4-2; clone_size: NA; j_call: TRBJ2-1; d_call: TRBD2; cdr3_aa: CASSQGGSHEQFF; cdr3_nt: TGTGCCAGCAGCCAGGGGGGGTCCCACGAGCAGTTCTTC
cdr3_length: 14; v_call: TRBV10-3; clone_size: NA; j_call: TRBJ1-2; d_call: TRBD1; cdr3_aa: CAISAGRGPYGYTF; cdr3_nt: TGTGCCATCAGTGCGGGCAGGGGGCCCTATGGCTACACCTTC
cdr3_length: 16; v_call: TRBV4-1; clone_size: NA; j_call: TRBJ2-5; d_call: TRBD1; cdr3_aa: CASSQVPDRGQETQYF; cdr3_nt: TGCGCCAGCAGCCAAGTACCGGACAGGGGACAAGAGACCCAGTACTTC
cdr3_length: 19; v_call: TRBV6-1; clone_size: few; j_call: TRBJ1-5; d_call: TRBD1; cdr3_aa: CASSEVGTGVFGLGQPQHF; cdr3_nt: TGTGCCAGCAGTGAGGTCGGGACAGGGGTTTTCGGTCTGGGTCAGCCCCAGCATTTT
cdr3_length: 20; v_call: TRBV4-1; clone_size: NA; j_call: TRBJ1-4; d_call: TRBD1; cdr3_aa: CASSQPHSGTVSPTNEKLFF; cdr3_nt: TGCGCCAGCAGCCAGCCTCACAGTGGGACAGTGAGTCCCACTAATGAAAAACTGTTTTTT
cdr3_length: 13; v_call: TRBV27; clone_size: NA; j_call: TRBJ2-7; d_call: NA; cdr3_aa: CASRSGRVDEQYF; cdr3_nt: TGTGCCAGCAGGTCCGGGAGAGTCGACGAGCAGTACTTC
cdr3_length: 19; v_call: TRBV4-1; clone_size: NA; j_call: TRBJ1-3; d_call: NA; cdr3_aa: CASSQDGLQILSVLNTIYF; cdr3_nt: TGCGCCAGCAGCCAAGATGGGTTACAGATCCTTTCCGTTCTAAACACCATATATTTT
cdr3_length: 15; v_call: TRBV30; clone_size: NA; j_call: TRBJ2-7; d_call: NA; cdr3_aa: CAWSVAGARIYEQYF; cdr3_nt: TGTGCCTGGAGTGTGGCGGGGGCGCGGATCTACGAGCAGTACTTC
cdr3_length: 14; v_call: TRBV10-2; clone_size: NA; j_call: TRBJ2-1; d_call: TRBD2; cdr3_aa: CASSSGLGANEQFF; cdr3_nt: TGCGCCAGCAGTTCAGGACTAGGGGCCAATGAGCAGTTCTTC
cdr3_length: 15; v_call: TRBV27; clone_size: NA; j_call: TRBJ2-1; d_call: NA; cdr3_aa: CASRLGEAGYNEQFF; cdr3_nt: TGTGCCAGCAGATTGGGGGAGGCAGGCTACAATGAGCAGTTCTTC
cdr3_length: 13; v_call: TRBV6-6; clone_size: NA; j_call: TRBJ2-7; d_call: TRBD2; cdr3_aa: CASRVAGAYEQYF; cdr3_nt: TGTGCCAGCAGGGTAGCGGGAGCGTACGAGCAGTACTTC
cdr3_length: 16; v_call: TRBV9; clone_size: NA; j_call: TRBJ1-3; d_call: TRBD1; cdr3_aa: CASSGGTGSSGNTIYF; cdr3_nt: TGTGCCAGCAGTGGCGGGACAGGGTCCTCTGGAAACACCATATATTTT
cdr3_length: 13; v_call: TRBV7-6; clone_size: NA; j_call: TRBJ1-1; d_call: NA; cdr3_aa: CASSQGFNTEAFF; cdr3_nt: TGTGCCAGCAGTCAGGGGTTTAACACTGAAGCTTTCTTT
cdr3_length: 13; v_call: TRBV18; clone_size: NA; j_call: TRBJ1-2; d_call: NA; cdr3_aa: CASSPDSNYGYTF; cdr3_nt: TGTGCCAGCTCACCGGACAGTAACTATGGCTACACCTTC
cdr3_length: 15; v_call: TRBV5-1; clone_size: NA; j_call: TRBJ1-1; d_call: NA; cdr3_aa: CASSLAAGMNTEAFF; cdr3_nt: TGCGCCAGCAGCTTGGCCGCGGGGATGAACACTGAAGCTTTCTTT
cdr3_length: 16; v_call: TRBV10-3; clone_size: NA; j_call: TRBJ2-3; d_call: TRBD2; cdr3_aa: CAIGEGLAGGADTQYF; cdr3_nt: TGTGCCATCGGAGAAGGACTAGCGGGGGGCGCAGATACGCAGTATTTT